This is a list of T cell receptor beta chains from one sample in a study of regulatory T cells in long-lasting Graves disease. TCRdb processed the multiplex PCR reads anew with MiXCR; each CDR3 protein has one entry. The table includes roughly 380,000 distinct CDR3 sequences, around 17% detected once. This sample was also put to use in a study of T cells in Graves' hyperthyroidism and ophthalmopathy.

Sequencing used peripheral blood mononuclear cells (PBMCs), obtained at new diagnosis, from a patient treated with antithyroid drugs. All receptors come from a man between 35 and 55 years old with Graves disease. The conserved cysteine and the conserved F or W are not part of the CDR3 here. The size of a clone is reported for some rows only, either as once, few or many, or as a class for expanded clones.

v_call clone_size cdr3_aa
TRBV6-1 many ASRSLAGALLYEQY
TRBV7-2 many ASSAPGSRRETQY
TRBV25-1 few ASSDPGRGNEKLF
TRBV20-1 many SGGTSNTGELF
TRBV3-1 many ASSQDPGLNTEAF
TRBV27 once ASRKRVGETQY
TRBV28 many ASSYSMRRKETQY
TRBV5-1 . ASSLDRATQETQH
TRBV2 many ASILRQPYNEQF
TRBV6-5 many ASSYVWGASTEAF
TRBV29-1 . SVRRVQPNYGYT
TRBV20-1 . SAPISSRLDGEQF
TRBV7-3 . ASSEGPGLLDEQY
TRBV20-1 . SAQPLERSDSGNTIY
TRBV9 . ASSVEDTLEAKNIQY
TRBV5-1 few ASSLEGGENSPLH
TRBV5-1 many ASSPATGSGYEQY
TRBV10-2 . ASSDWTENTEAF
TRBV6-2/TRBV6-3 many ASSSLDRGLYEQY
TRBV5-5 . ASSSGAIANTGGLF
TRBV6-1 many ASSEQGVGTEAF
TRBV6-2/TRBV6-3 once ASSATSGSNTQY
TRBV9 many ASSVETGGGEQY
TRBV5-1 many ASSLVGQGAYEQY
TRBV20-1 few SAQEDSLYEQY
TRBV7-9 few ATSGSGGLSYNEQF
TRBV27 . ASSEAGGRSGYGYT
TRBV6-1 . ASSEASHASNSPLH
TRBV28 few ASSLTGTGEFNEKLF
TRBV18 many ASHRTSQNTEAF
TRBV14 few ASSEWGYNEKLF
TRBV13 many AGTGEGEKLF
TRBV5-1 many ASSHGTSASTDTQY
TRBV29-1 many SVGIGQTDTQY
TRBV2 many ASSGPTVRPTSGTDTQY
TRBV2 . ASSELWTTSTDTQY
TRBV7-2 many ASSLRGGAGEQY
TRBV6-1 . ASSPLLALQETQY
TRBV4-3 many ASSQGVAGLQETQY
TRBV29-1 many SVVLGSSYEQY
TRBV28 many ASLDPGRQETQY
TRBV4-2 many ASSQVGNTEAF